The clone carrying this T cell receptor beta chain was observed at least ten times. Its cognate antigen is unknown. The time point denotes: persistent/refractory GD, antithyroid drugs over 5 years with positive TRAb. RNA extracted from PBMCs served as the sequencing template. These data originate in a study of regulatory T cells in long-lasting Graves disease. CDR1 is MNHNS, CDR2 SASEGT, per germline. The CDR3 has 12 residues. The V and J ends lost 8 bases and 2 bases respectively, with 9 bases between them. Regarding the study as a whole: When disease was persistent, TRBV28, TRBJ1-2 and TRBJ2-5 were the favored segments.

The TCR beta library used iRepertoire HTBI primers with Arm-PCR amplification of CDR3. In TCRdb, the multiplex PCR reads were re-called with MiXCR into one record per CDR3 protein. This sample has 430,000 or so distinct CDR3 sequences, with 21% found just once. The origin of this receptor is a female donor with Graves disease. The sequencing here drew on peripheral blood mononuclear cells (PBMCs), taken when the disease was refractory, from a patient treated with antithyroid drugs. The rearrangement links TRBV6-1 to TRBJ1-2; D ambiguous. The CDR3 reads CASRAYNYGYTF. CDR3 in DNA: TGTGCCAGCCGCGCGTACAACTATGGCTACACCTTC.